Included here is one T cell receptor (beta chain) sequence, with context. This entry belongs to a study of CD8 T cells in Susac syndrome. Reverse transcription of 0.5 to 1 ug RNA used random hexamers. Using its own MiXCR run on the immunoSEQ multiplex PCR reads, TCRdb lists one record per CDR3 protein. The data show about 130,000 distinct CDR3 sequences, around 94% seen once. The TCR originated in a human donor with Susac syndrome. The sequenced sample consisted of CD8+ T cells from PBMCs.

CDR3 residues: CASRTDELSEAFF. The CDR3 DNA sequence: TGTGCCAGCAGGACGGACGAACTCTCTGAAGCTTTCTTT. The chain recombines TRBV7-9 with TRBJ1-1; D uncertain. CDR3 size: 13 residues. Per germline, CDR1 SEHNR and CDR2 FQNEAQ (reference sequence). V lost 6 bases to trimming and J lost 6 bases, with 14 bases between them.